The 18 T cell receptor beta chains below come from one sample, sequenced in a study of shared clonotypes between healthy human individuals. Sequenced by immunoSEQ multiplex PCR; TCRdb stores in-frame clones only, minus some. The sample carries some 900,000 clones, 60% to 85% recorded once. The sequenced sample was memory CD4+ T cells sorted from blood. The subset here: CD45RA-negative fraction. The receptors come from a man aged 18 to 30 in good health.

V and J are TRBV7-2 and TRBJ2-1; 8 bases align to TRBD2. J was trimmed by 3 bases and V by 5 bases; bases with no gene match: 9. The CDR3 is 16 amino acids. Germline CDR1 reads SGHTA; CDR2 reads FQGNSA. The CDR3 DNA reads as TGTGCCAGCAGCCCCCCCCCAGCGGGAGTCTACAATGAGCAGTTCTTC. Its protein product is CASSPPPAGVYNEQFF.

V usage is TRBV5-5 and J usage is TRBJ2-3, with 9 nucleotides matching TRBD2. With 4 bases clipped from V and 0 bases from J, the junction kept 6 bases outside the gene matches. CDR3 length: 16 residues. Germline V gene data show CDR1 as SGHKS and CDR2 as YYEKEE (reference sequence). This CDR3 is CASSRSGGRSTDTQYF. Written as DNA, the CDR3 is TGTGCCAGCAGCCGGAGCGGGGGGCGGAGCACAGATACGCAGTATTTT.

J is TRBJ1-2 and V is TRBV5-5; the D gene is possibly TRBD1 (5 bases). The CDR3 sequence is 14 residues long. Germline CDR1 reads SGHKS; CDR2 reads YYEKEE (reference sequence). Trimming left V 1 base short and J 4 bases short, with 11 bases between. CDR3 sequence: CASSLNRQLYGYTF. CDR3 nucleotides: TGTGCCAGCAGCTTGAACAGGCAACTCTATGGCTACACCTTC. The whole variable domain, remainder taken from reference TRBV5-5 and TRBJ1-2, is DAGVTQSPTHLIKTRGQQVTLRCSPISGHKSVSWYQQVLGQGPQFIFQYYEKEERGRGNFPDRFSARQFPNYSSELNVNALLLGDSALYLCASSLNRQLYGYTFGSGTRLTVV.

The chain links TRBV10-3 to TRBJ1-1; no firm D call. The CDR3 is 14 amino acids. The V and J ends lost 0 bases and 4 bases respectively, with 9 bases between them. Germline assignment: CDR1 ENHRY and CDR2 SYGVKD. In DNA form, the CDR3 reads TGTGCCATCAGTGAGTCCGATCGAGGCACTGAAGCTTTCTTT. Protein: CAISESDRGTEAFF.

As regards this clone: One end of the junction does not line up with germline, which may come from a read error. This rearrangement joins TRBV10-1 to TRBJ2-7; TRBD2 might be the D (5 bases). CDR3 size: 14 residues. Germline CDR1 is WNHNN and CDR2 is SYGVQD (reference sequence). CDR3 residues: CAILSRGLSHEQYF. The CDR3 DNA reads TGCGCCATACTTTCACGGGGTCTCTCCCACGAGCAGTACTTC.

This rearrangement joins TRBV7-2 to TRBJ2-7; D might be TRBD1 (6 bases). Germline CDR1 and CDR2: SGHTA and FQGNSA. The germline V and J ends were trimmed by 1 base and 2 bases, with 18 bases remaining between them. This CDR3 has 17 amino acids. The CDR3 DNA follows: TGTGCCAGCAGCTTAGTACATGGGCAGGGACACCCCTACGAGCAGTACTTC. Protein product: CASSLVHGQGHPYEQYF.

The chain carries TRBV2 and TRBJ1-3; D not resolved. The CDR3 has 13 residues. The germline gives CDR1 SNHLY, CDR2 FYNNEI. The V end was cut by 8 bases, the J end by 0 bases, with 8 bases between. This chain's CDR3 is CASVRGSGNTIYF. As DNA, the CDR3 is TGTGCCAGCGTAAGAGGCTCTGGAAACACCATATATTTT.

This clone has more than one count but fewer than ten. CDR3 nucleotides: TGTGCCAGCAGTGGGGCTGGGGAGCAGTTCTTC. Translated: CASSGAGEQFF. The chain has TRBV2 and TRBJ2-1; no definite D call. The CDR3 is 11 amino acids. The V and J ends lost 4 bases and 10 bases respectively, with 8 bases between them. Germline CDR1 SNHLY, CDR2 FYNNEI. Variable domain in full (rest from reference TRBV2 and TRBJ2-1): EPEVTQTPSHQVTQMGQEVILRCVPISNHLYFYWYRQILGQKVEFLVSFYNNEISEKSEIFDDQFSVERPDGSNFTLKIRSTKLEDSAMYFCASSGAGEQFFGPGTRLTVL.

The J gene is TRBJ1-6, the V gene TRBV5-1; 7 bases match TRBD1. V shed 3 bases, J shed 10 bases, and the junction held 10 bases outside the gene matches. CDR1 is SGHRS, CDR2 YFSETQ, per germline. The CDR3 has 15 amino acids. CDR3 coding DNA: TGCGCCAGCAGCTCCCGACAGGGATCAGGGTCACCCCTCCACTTT. This encodes CASSSRQGSGSPLHF.

This clone has ten or more counts. V usage is TRBV27 and J usage is TRBJ1-2; 7 bases map to TRBD1. Germline-derived CDR1 and CDR2 are MNHEY and SMNVEV (reference sequence). V trimming: 3 bases; J trimming: 5 bases; junction bases outside the gene matches: 6. The CDR3 has 14 residues. CDR3 sequence reads: CASSFSTGKYGYTF. Here the CDR3 DNA reads TGTGCCAGCAGTTTTTCGACAGGGAAGTATGGCTACACCTTC.

Note on this clone: Other DNA sequences within the sample encode an identical CDR3. This rearrangement joins TRBV6-5 to TRBJ2-7, with TRBD1 identical over 11 bases. Germline CDR1 is MNHEY and CDR2 is SVGAGI. The CDR3 loop spans 15 amino acids. J was trimmed by 2 bases and V by 0 bases; bases with no gene match: 0. CDR3 residues: CASSYSDRGPYEQYF. CDR3 bases: TGTGCCAGCAGTTACTCGGACAGGGGGCCCTACGAGCAGTACTTC.

On this clone: At one boundary the junction diverges from the germline segment, which might be a read error. This chain connects TRBV7-7 to TRBJ2-3; D tentatively reads TRBD1 or TRBD2 (6 bases each). This CDR3 has 13 amino acids. Germline-derived CDR1 and CDR2 are SSHAT and FNYEAQ (reference sequence). CDR3 in DNA: TGTGCTAGCAGCCAATGGGGGGCCGATACGCAGTATTTT. The encoded protein is CASSQWGADTQYF.

The J gene is TRBJ1-2, the V gene TRBV7-8; TRBD1 matches at 7 bases. The CDR3 is 14 amino acids. The germline V gene has CDR1 SGHVS and CDR2 FQNEAQ. Trimming removed 2 bases from V and 5 bases from J; junction bases left unmatched: 5. Here the CDR3 reads CASSLSAGGYGYTF. The CDR3 nucleotides are TGTGCCAGCAGCTTAAGCGCAGGGGGGTATGGCTACACCTTC.

About this clone: Other DNA sequences of this sample code for an identical CDR3. V is TRBV5-4 and J is TRBJ1-3; no firm D call. The CDR3 runs 14 residues. The germline gives CDR1 SGHNT, CDR2 YYREEE (reference sequence). With 0 bases removed from V and 0 bases from J, the gap between germline ends came to 4 bases. CDR3 in amino acids: CASSLAGSGNTIYF. In DNA form, the CDR3 reads TGTGCCAGCAGCTTGGCAGGCTCTGGAAACACCATATATTTT.

The chain links TRBV11-3 to TRBJ2-1, with D perhaps being TRBD1 or TRBD2 (5 bases each). The CDR3 contains 16 residues. Germline V CDR1 and CDR2: SGHNT, YENEEA. V was pared by 0 bases and J by 6 bases, with 15 bases between. The CDR3 here is CASSLEGSLGGNEQFF. The CDR3 DNA reads as TGTGCCAGCAGCTTAGAGGGGAGCCTTGGGGGCAATGAGCAGTTCTTC.

The genes are TRBV13 and TRBJ2-7; D remains ambiguous. Germline values: CDR1 PRHDT, CDR2 FYEKMQ (reference sequence). V lost 3 bases to trimming and J lost 0 bases, with 9 bases between them. This CDR3 comprises 14 residues. CDR3 DNA: TGTGCCAGCAGCTTGAAGACCGTCTCCTACGAGCAGTACTTC. Its translation is CASSLKTVSYEQYF.

This clone showed up just a few times. CDR3 sequence: CSARSFTEAFF. DNA of the CDR3: TGCAGTGCTAGGAGTTTCACTGAAGCTTTCTTT. V usage is TRBV20-1 and J usage is TRBJ1-1; no definite D call. The germline gives CDR1 DFQATT, CDR2 SNEGSKA (reference sequence). The CDR3 is made up of 11 amino acids. V lost 3 bases and J lost 4, with 6 bases in between.

The chain combines TRBV5-1 with TRBJ2-7, with D perhaps TRBD2 (6 bases). Germline-derived CDR1 and CDR2 are SGHRS and YFSETQ. The CDR3 has 16 residues. Deletions cut 4 bases from V and 3 bases from J, with 20 bases between. The CDR3 is CASSREAGQKSYEQYF. CDR3 bases: TGCGCCAGCAGCCGCGAGGCGGGGCAGAAGAGCTACGAGCAGTACTTC. Full variable domain (outside the CDR3, taken from reference TRBV5-1 and TRBJ2-7): KAGVTQTPRYLIKTRGQQVTLSCSPISGHRSVSWYQQTPGQGLQFLFEYFSETQRNKGNFPGRFSGRQFSNSRSEMNVSTLELGDSALYLCASSREAGQKSYEQYFGPGTRLTVT.